The clone carrying this T cell receptor (beta chain) was detected once. The antigen remains unidentified. This specimen belongs to a study of vaccination and CD4 T cells after COVID-19. Cultured CD4+ T-cell DNA underwent Oncomine TCR Beta short-read sequencing. Genomic DNA from cultured CD4+ T cells was extracted. From the PCR reads, TCRdb called clonotypes with MiXCR, one entry per CDR3 protein. The sample has thousands of distinct CDR3 sequences, around 28% seen once. The treatment was: approximately nine-day PBMC culture with coronavirus spike peptide pools or control peptides (ViraFEST assay). CD4+ T-cell collection from the unexposed donor predated the COVID-19 pandemic (2011-2018). Material for sequencing was CD4+ T cells from blood, cultured in vitro. The source is a human donor in good health.

CDR3 nucleotide sequence: TGTGCCAGCAGCTTCGGAGGTACGAACTACGAGCAGTACTTC. Translating gives CASSFGGTNYEQYF. The genes are TRBV4-2 and TRBJ2-7; a weak D match, TRBD2 (5 bases). Germline assignment: CDR1 LGHNA and CDR2 YNFKEQ. The CDR3 consists of 14 residues. V was shortened by 5 bases and J by 3 bases, with 14 bases between the two germline ends.